The entry below gives a single T cell receptor beta chain sequence along with its context. Its antigen is still unknown. It was version v3.0 of the immunoSEQ assay that was run at survey level. Only in-frame clones appear in the TCRdb table, and some are missing; sequencing was by immunoSEQ multiplex PCR. Of about 21,000 clones in the sample, 65% to 90% were seen once. This entry comes from a study of long-term antiretroviral therapy in people with HIV. Overall study results and limits: Repertoire composition at all time points was dominated by clones that had expanded before ART.

Trimming took off 3 bases at V and 7 bases at J, with 18 bases between the two ends. Germline V gene sequence: CDR1 KGHSH, CDR2 LQKENI. The CDR3 is 16 amino acids. The J gene is TRBJ2-2, the V gene TRBV18, with D perhaps TRBD1 (6 bases). The specimen was unsorted PBMCs, collected 0.1 years before starting antiretroviral therapy. The sequence was obtained from a man aged 40-50 years with HIV. The CDR3 nucleotides read TGTGCCAGCTCACCGGTAGAGGGACACGGGGACGGGGAGCTGTTTTTT. Protein product: CASSPVEGHGDGELFF.